This T cell receptor beta chain was captured in a study of blood T cells in healthy people across ages. Study-level points and caveats: PBMCs were not sorted, which prevented a conclusive comparison of naive versus antigen-experienced cells.

For the second PCR, which ran for about 7 to 11 cycles, a sample-barcoded 5' primer and a J-beta primer mix were used. One entry per CDR3 protein, called by TCRdb with MiXCR from the 5' RACE reads. The repertoire has over a million distinct CDR3 sequences, 45% to 70% of them found once; the top ten carry over 6.5%. Donors were systemically healthy Caucasian individuals from Russia aged roughly 6 to 95 years. Concerning this clonotype: Its antigen is unidentified.

The TCR originated in a man aged 18 to 29 in good health. Material for sequencing was blood.

CDR3 amino acids: CASRTQGLGNQPQHF. CDR3 bases: TGTGCCAGCAGAACACAGGGGTTAGGCAATCAGCCCCAGCATTTT. V gene TRBV28 combines with J gene TRBJ1-5; 7 nucleotides line up with TRBD1. This CDR3 region has 15 residues. The V and J ends lost 6 bases and 2 bases, in that order; junction bases with no gene match: 7. Germline CDR1 is MDHEN and CDR2 is SYDVKM.